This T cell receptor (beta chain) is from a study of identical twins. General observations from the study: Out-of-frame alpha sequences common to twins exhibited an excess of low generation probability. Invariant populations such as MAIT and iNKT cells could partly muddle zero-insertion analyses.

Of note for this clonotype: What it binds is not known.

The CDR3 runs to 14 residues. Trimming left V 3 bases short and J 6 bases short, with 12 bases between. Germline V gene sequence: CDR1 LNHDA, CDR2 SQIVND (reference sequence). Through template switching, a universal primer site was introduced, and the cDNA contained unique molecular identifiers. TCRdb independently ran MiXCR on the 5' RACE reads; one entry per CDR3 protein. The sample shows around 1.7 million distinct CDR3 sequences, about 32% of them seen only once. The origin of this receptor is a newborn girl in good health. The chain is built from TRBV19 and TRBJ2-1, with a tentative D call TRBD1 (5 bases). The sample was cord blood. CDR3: CASSINPDSNEQFF. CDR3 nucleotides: TGTGCCAGTAGTATCAACCCCGACAGCAATGAGCAGTTCTTC.